This TCR beta chain was profiled in a study of blood T cell repertoires in COVID-19 (dated by TCRdb to about 2020). With regard to the full study: The collaborator samples originated in the United States, Italy and Spain and spanned the acute and convalescent phases of COVID-19. The material from the prospective study consisted of cDNA or gDNA derived from T cells, B-cell-depleted T cells, or PBMCs. Subjects who had been exposed to COVID-19, were actively infected with it, or had recovered from it provided the deeply sampled blood TCRbeta repertoires that made up the dataset. The repertoires were released in a freely available public database intended as a resource for research on the immune response to SARS-CoV-2. Samples were obtained from the ongoing ImmuneRACE study (first 160 participants) and from 1,254 subjects provided by 6 global collaborators. A de-identified subject ID, COVID-19 status, age in years and sex were almost always included in the sample metadata. Where HLA class I and class II types were available, the types were taken from metadata supplied by the sample provider, not from assay-based typing.

Concerning this clone itself: What this receptor recognizes is not known. No much larger clonotype is one base removed from it; base qualities were not supplied.

Collaborating institutions collected whole blood in K2EDTA tubes following their own protocols. For TCRbeta analysis, collaborators shipped samples as frozen whole blood, isolated PBMCs, or DNA extracted from either of those sample types. Compared with germline, V lacks 1 base and J lacks 3 bases; bases without a gene match: 6. CDR1 SGHTA and CDR2 FQGTGA were looked up in the germline V gene. Counted from cysteine to phenylalanine, this CDR3 has 15 amino acids. Of the read, only the CDR3 DNA is kept; its 45 bases are in frame from base 1. TCRbeta CDR3 regions were amplified from genomic DNA using the immunoSEQ Assay, a bias-controlled multiplex PCR. In the paper's pipeline: The number of nucleated cells in each sample was estimated by amplification of reference gene primers within the assay. To quantify the absolute abundance of each unique TCRbeta CDR3 rearrangement, sequence reads were collapsed and filtered. For each sample, productive Simpson clonality was calculated as the square root of Simpson's diversity index across productive rearrangements. Held by TCRdb, this immuneACCESS table contains in-frame sequences only and omits some clones. Under half of the omission traces to an unresolved V gene where checked; the cause of the rest is unknown. That table is the source of V, J and clone size, and D and trimming were worked out from the DNA. The sample table lists 130,000 or so clones, 88% of them with a count of one. Over 1.5% of the sample lies in the top ten.

The investigation overall reported the following: Clinical and demographic metadata were provided uncurated, with the amount varying by source and participant.

Recombination linked TRBV7-3 to TRBJ2-7; the central 7 bases match TRBD1. This TCR was recovered from a woman aged 60-70 years with acute or convalescent COVID-19. The sample consisted of peripheral blood. The nucleotides read TGTGCCAGCAGCTTAAGCGGACAGGATGTCTACGAGCAGTACTTC. Its translation is CASSLSGQDVYEQYF.